A single sample is the source of the 20 T cell receptor beta chains below, sequenced in a study of T cell repertoires in cytomegalovirus infection. TCRdb processed the reads anew with MiXCR; each CDR3 protein has one entry. The sample includes hundreds of thousands of distinct CDR3 sequences, 20% to 25% of them seen just once. The sequencing sample was made of CD8+ T cells from PBMCs. The receptors were sampled from a human donor in good health (CMV status not recorded). Some clones in this sample may be carry-over from other donors' samples.

The chain is built from TRBV20-1 and TRBJ1-4; D possibly corresponds to TRBD1 (6 bases). CDR1 and CDR2 from the germline V gene are DFQATT and SNEGSKA (reference sequence). The ends were cut back, 5 bases at V and 5 bases at J, with 15 bases in the middle. This CDR3 comprises 14 residues. The CDR3 coding sequence is TGCAGTGCTGGACGGACAGCGCTCAATGAAAAACTGTTTTTT. Amino acids: CSAGRTALNEKLFF.

At least ten counts were recorded for this clonotype. The chain uses TRBV6-6 and TRBJ2-3; D is ambiguous. Germline V CDR1 and CDR2: MNHNY, SVGAGI (reference sequence). The CDR3 loop spans 14 amino acids. V lost 4 bases to trimming and J lost 0 bases, with 8 bases between them. The CDR3 is CASSSTRSTDTQYF. In nucleotides, the CDR3 is TGTGCCAGCAGTTCGACACGTAGCACAGATACGCAGTATTTT.

This CDR3 is CSLPDRDFYNEQFF. In nucleotides, the CDR3 is TGCAGCCTTCCCGATCGTGACTTTTACAATGAGCAGTTCTTC. J is TRBJ2-1 and V is TRBV20-1; unclear D gene. Germline CDR1 is DFQATT and CDR2 is SNEGSKA (reference sequence). CDR3 length: 14 residues.

This clonotype has only a few counts. The CDR3 DNA is TGCAGTGCTAGTAAGGGGGATAGAAACTATGGCTACACCTTC. It codes for CSASKGDRNYGYTF. The chain carries TRBV20-1 and TRBJ1-2; maybe TRBD1 (6 bases). CDR1 is DFQATT, CDR2 SNEGSKA, per germline (reference sequence). V was pared by 3 bases and J by 2 bases, with 13 bases between. The CDR3 spans 14 residues.

The chain recombines TRBV29-1 with TRBJ2-6, with D tentatively TRBD1 or TRBD2 (5 bases each). The V end was cut by 6 bases, the J end by 4 bases, with 10 bases between. CDR1 and CDR2 (germline): SQVTM, ANQGSEA. The CDR3 extends over 13 amino acids. The CDR3 loop reads CSVSGDGANVLTF. The DNA of the CDR3 is TGCAGCGTGTCTGGGGACGGGGCCAACGTCCTGACTTTC.

This clonotype was seen a handful of times. V is TRBV29-1 and J is TRBJ2-7; 7 positions match TRBD1. With V trimmed by 1 base and J by 0 bases, 6 bases remained unmatched. Per germline, CDR1 SQVTM and CDR2 ANQGSEA. There are 15 residues in the CDR3. CDR3 residues: CSVEGQGFGSYEQYF. The CDR3 region has the DNA TGCAGCGTTGAAGGACAGGGCTTCGGCTCCTACGAGCAGTACTTC.

The chain carries TRBV6-5 and TRBJ2-1; 9 bases map to TRBD2. The CDR3 contains 17 residues. With 0 bases clipped from V and 8 bases from J, the junction kept 11 bases outside the gene matches. Germline V gives CDR1 MNHEY, CDR2 SVGAGI. CDR3 sequence (DNA): TGTGCCAGCAGTTACTCGATTGCGGGGGGGCCTGTTCATGAGCAGTTCTTC. Translated, it gives CASSYSIAGGPVHEQFF.

This clonotype came up a few times. The chain has TRBV20-1 and TRBJ2-5; tentative D call: TRBD2 (6 bases). Germline lookup yields CDR1 DFQATT and CDR2 SNEGSKA (reference sequence). The CDR3 has 17 residues. Trimming cost V 6 bases and J 3 bases, with 26 bases left between them. Here the CDR3 reads CSAWDPLRDSQKETQYF. In nucleotides, the CDR3 is TGCAGTGCCTGGGACCCCCTACGGGACTCTCAAAAAGAGACCCAGTACTTC.

This clonotype was counted many times. The genes are TRBV7-2 and TRBJ2-7, with 9 bases fitting TRBD1. CDR1 and CDR2 from the germline V gene are SGHTA and FQGNSA. The CDR3 length is 16 residues. The V and J ends lost 4 bases and 5 bases, in that order; junction bases with no gene match: 12. The DNA for the CDR3 is TGTGCCAGCAGCTCACGCCGGGGACAGGGTTCCAACGAGCAGTACTTC. It encodes CASSSRRGQGSNEQYF.

This sequence joins TRBV15 and TRBJ1-5; the D gene is possibly TRBD1 (5 bases). The V and J ends lost 1 base and 1 base respectively, with 11 bases between them. The CDR3 covers 16 residues. Per the germline V gene, CDR1 is LNHNV and CDR2 is YYDKDF (reference sequence). The DNA of the CDR3 is TGTGCCACCAGCAGAGGGTTGGGGGACAGCAATCAGCCCCAGCATTTT. Protein sequence: CATSRGLGDSNQPQHF.

The chain recombines TRBV28 with TRBJ2-1; the D gene is possibly TRBD1 (5 bases). The CDR3 has 14 residues. V dropped 6 bases and J dropped 5 bases, with 14 bases sitting between them. Germline V gene lookup returns CDR1 MDHEN and CDR2 SYDVKM. The CDR3 DNA is TGTGCCAGCAGAAGGGGCCTCGATGACAATGAGCAGTTCTTC. It codes for CASRRGLDDNEQFF.

In this sample, this clonotype turned up a few times. CDR3 in amino acids: CATLTGRLEGYTF. The CDR3 DNA follows: TGTGCCACCCTGACGGGACGGCTGGAGGGCTACACCTTC. This rearrangement joins TRBV6-6 to TRBJ1-2; TRBD1 is a possible D gene (5 bases). The germline CDR1 and CDR2 sequences are MNHNY and SVGAGI (reference sequence). This CDR3 has 13 residues. V gave up 10 bases and J gave up 8 bases, with 20 bases separating them.

This clonotype was observed many times. J is TRBJ2-6 and V is TRBV25-1; 10 positions agree with TRBD1. Germline V gives CDR1 MGHDK, CDR2 SYGVNS. The J segment lost 4 bases and the V segment lost 3 bases, leaving 9 bases of the junction unmatched. This CDR3 has 18 residues. Here the CDR3 DNA reads TGTGCCAGCAGTGATCGTCCCGGGACAGGGGTCGGGGCCAACGTCCTGACTTTC. It is translated as CASSDRPGTGVGANVLTF.

In regard to this clonotype: Sequence at one end of the junction differs from germline and may be a read error. The genes are TRBV28 and TRBJ2-3; 7 positions agree with TRBD1. CDR1 MDHEN and CDR2 SYDVKM come from the germline V gene. This CDR3 has 14 amino acids. CDR3 residues: CVSSGDSSTDTQYF. The DNA of the CDR3 is TGTGTCAGCAGTGGGGACAGCTCCACAGATACGCAGTATTTT.

This clonotype was detected many times. The gene calls are TRBV7-8 and TRBJ2-1; a weak D match, TRBD1 (6 bases). The V gene's germline CDR1 is SGHVS and CDR2 FQNEAQ. The CDR3 is made up of 18 amino acids. V was shortened by 5 bases and J by 4 bases, with 24 bases between the two germline ends. The CDR3 DNA reads as TGTGCCAGCAGCCAGCCCCAAAGGGGGATGAGTTATTACAATGAGCAGTTCTTC. Protein sequence: CASSQPQRGMSYYNEQFF.

On this clonotype: This may be a read error: a much more frequent sequence differs by one nucleotide. This sequence joins TRBV7-6 and TRBJ1-2; 7 nucleotides agree with TRBD1. The CDR3 contains 14 residues. After removal of 5 bases from V and 10 bases from J, the junction contained 13 bases not matched to a gene. Germline assignment: CDR1 SGHVS and CDR2 FNYEAQ. CDR3 in amino acids: CASSDSLTGHAYTF. CDR3 bases: TGTGCCAGCAGCGATAGCCTGACAGGGCATGCCTACACCTTC.

In this sample, this clonotype turned up many times. The J gene is TRBJ1-1, the V gene TRBV7-3; the match to TRBD1 covers 7 bases. J lost 3 bases, V lost 5 bases, and 12 bases had no gene match. This CDR3 is 16 amino acids long. Germline V gives CDR1 SGHTA, CDR2 FQGTGA. This CDR3 reads CASSPGRGLGDTEAFF. The CDR3 nucleotides are TGTGCCAGCAGCCCGGGGAGGGGGCTGGGGGACACTGAAGCTTTCTTT.

The J gene is TRBJ2-5, the V gene TRBV5-6; the match to TRBD2 covers 8 bases. After removal of 7 bases from V and 4 bases from J, the junction contained 21 bases not matched to a gene. CDR1 and CDR2 from the germline V gene are SGHDT and YYEEEE. The CDR3 loop spans 18 amino acids. This CDR3 reads CASHSRLVRGGRRETQYF. Written as DNA, the CDR3 is TGTGCCAGCCATTCAAGGCTTGTCCGGGGGGGCCGGCGAGAGACCCAGTACTTC. Variable domain in full (rest from reference TRBV5-6 and TRBJ2-5): DAGVTQSPTHLIKTRGQQVTLRCSPKSGHDTVSWYQQALGQGPQFIFQYYEEEERQRGNFPDRFSGHQFPNYSSELNVNALLLGDSALYLCASHSRLVRGGRRETQYFGPGTRLLVL.

The chain is built from TRBV7-9 and TRBJ2-3, with a weak D call TRBD1 (5 bases). This CDR3 region has 14 residues. Trimming removed 8 bases from V and 6 bases from J, with 18 bases in between. Germline values: CDR1 SEHNR, CDR2 FQNEAQ (reference sequence). Here the CDR3 DNA reads TGTGCCAGCCGTCTTCTAGGGGTGGGGGATACGCAGTATTTT. Its protein is CASRLLGVGDTQYF.

This clonotype showed up many times. The V gene is TRBV7-9, the J gene TRBJ2-7, with 9 bases fitting TRBD1. The ends lost 1 base at V and 2 bases at J; junction bases unmatched: 3. The germline CDR1 and CDR2 sequences are SEHNR and FQNEAQ (reference sequence). CDR3 size: 15 residues. The CDR3 spells CASSLDRDRAYEQYF. The CDR3 region has the DNA TGTGCCAGCAGCTTAGACCGGGACAGGGCCTACGAGCAGTACTTC.